Below, 17 T cell receptor beta chains from the same sample are listed, as sequenced in a study of cytomegalovirus exposure and HLA in healthy donors. The PCR employed 60 Vbeta primers together with 13 Jbeta primers. Profiled with immunoSEQ multiplex PCR; TCRdb holds only in-frame clones, not every one. The sample has about 170,000 clones. Sequenced sample: PBMCs. The receptors were sampled from a woman between 18 and 30 years old in good health and CMV-seropositive.

Points on this clone: Other nucleotide sequences from this sample produce the same CDR3. This chain connects TRBV18 to TRBJ1-4; tentative D call: TRBD1 (6 bases). Germline V gene sequence: CDR1 KGHSH, CDR2 LQKENI. V lost 1 base, J lost 6 bases, and 12 bases lay in between. The CDR3 is made up of 15 amino acids. The CDR3, as DNA: TGTGCCAGCTCACCACGGGGGGGCTCGGATGAAAAACTGTTTTTT. Amino acid sequence: CASSPRGGSDEKLFF.

The chain joins TRBV13 to TRBJ2-5, with TRBD2 matching over 9 bases. Trimming took 4 bases from V and 3 from J; bases not matched to a gene: 12. This CDR3 is built from 17 residues. Germline CDR1 and CDR2: PRHDT and FYEKMQ (reference sequence). The CDR3, as DNA: TGTGCCAGCAGCTCCGGGGGAGCGGGGGGACGCGAAGAGACCCAGTACTTC. This translates into CASSSGGAGGREETQYF.

V and J are TRBV6-5 and TRBJ2-1; 7 bases are a match to TRBD1. The ends lost 7 bases at V and 2 bases at J; junction bases unmatched: 5. The CDR3 totals 14 residues. CDR1 is MNHEY and CDR2 is SVGAGI in the germline V gene. The CDR3, as DNA: TGTGCCAGCACCGACAGGGCACCCTACAATGAGCAGTTCTTC. Protein: CASTDRAPYNEQFF.

The chain links TRBV29-1 to TRBJ2-5, with TRBD2 matching 10 bases. The V segment lost 4 bases and the J segment 5 bases; nucleotides outside the gene matches: 16. The CDR3 sequence is 17 residues long. The V gene's germline CDR1 is SQVTM and CDR2 ANQGSEA. The CDR3 loop is CSVGRGALAGEGETQYF. DNA for the CDR3: TGCAGCGTTGGTAGGGGCGCCCTAGCGGGAGAGGGGGAGACCCAGTACTTC.

This chain joins TRBV5-1 and TRBJ1-4; 10 bases align to TRBD1. Trimming took 0 bases from V and 5 from J; bases not matched to a gene: 7. Germline V gene lookup returns CDR1 SGHRS and CDR2 YFSETQ. CDR3 length: 17 amino acids. CDR3 in amino acids: CASSLGPGQGGNEKLFF. CDR3 nucleotide sequence: TGCGCCAGCAGCTTGGGCCCCGGACAGGGGGGGAATGAAAAACTGTTTTTT.

V is TRBV2 and J is TRBJ1-4; 7 positions match TRBD1. Germline V gene data show CDR1 as SNHLY and CDR2 as FYNNEI. The CDR3 has 15 amino acids. The J segment lost 3 bases and the V segment lost 6 bases, leaving 7 bases of the junction unmatched. The CDR3 reads CASSTGDGANEKLFF. The CDR3 DNA reads TGTGCCAGCAGCACAGGGGATGGGGCTAATGAAAAACTGTTTTTT. The entire variable domain, with the rest obtained from reference TRBV2 and TRBJ1-4, is as follows: EPEVTQTPSHQVTQMGQEVILRCVPISNHLYFYWYRQILGQKVEFLVSFYNNEISEKSEIFDDQFSVERPDGSNFTLKIRSTKLEDSAMYFCASSTGDGANEKLFFGSGTQLSVL.

The chain has TRBV30 and TRBJ1-1; the D is unclear. Germline V gene sequence: CDR1 GTSNPN, CDR2 SVGIG (reference sequence). This CDR3 comprises 14 residues. V shed 1 base and J shed 8 bases, with 17 bases lying between them. The CDR3 reads CAWSDDKAVGEAFF. The CDR3 nucleotides read TGTGCCTGGAGTGATGACAAGGCTGTCGGCGAAGCTTTCTTT.

The genes are TRBV4-2 and TRBJ2-3; no clear D. V lost 1 base, J lost 2 bases, and 7 bases lay in between. The CDR3 has 14 amino acids. Germline lookup yields CDR1 LGHNA and CDR2 YNFKEQ. CDR3 sequence reads: CASSQVGHTDTQYF. The CDR3 DNA follows: TGTGCCAGCAGCCAAGTTGGGCACACAGATACGCAGTATTTT.

The CDR3: CASSREGAQPQHF. For the CDR3, the DNA is TGCGCCAGCAGCCGGGAGGGGGCTCAGCCCCAGCATTTT. J is TRBJ1-5 and V is TRBV5-1, with 7 bases matching TRBD1. After removal of 4 bases from V and 6 bases from J, the junction contained 4 bases not matched to a gene. The V gene's germline CDR1 is SGHRS and CDR2 YFSETQ. The CDR3 runs to 13 residues. The full variable domain, completed using reference TRBV5-1 and TRBJ1-5, is KAGVTQTPRYLIKTRGQQVTLSCSPISGHRSVSWYQQTPGQGLQFLFEYFSETQRNKGNFPGRFSGRQFSNSRSEMNVSTLELGDSALYLCASSREGAQPQHFGDGTRLSIL.

The genes are TRBV19 and TRBJ2-5, with 10 bases lining up with TRBD1. Trimming at V came to 1 base and at J to 4 bases, leaving 18 bases not matched to a gene. The CDR3 totals 20 residues. Looked up from germline, CDR1 is LNHDA and CDR2 is SQIVND (reference sequence). The CDR3 nucleotides read TGTGCCAGTAGTATAGCCGGGAGGGGGACAGGGGCGGTGGTCAGAGAGACCCAGTACTTC. It codes for CASSIAGRGTGAVVRETQYF.

V gene TRBV4-1 combines with J gene TRBJ1-6, with TRBD1 matching over 7 bases. The CDR3 has 16 amino acids. V lost 0 bases to trimming and J lost 5 bases; unmatched junction nucleotides: 4. CDR1 MGHRA and CDR2 YSYEKL come from the germline V gene. CDR3 in amino acids: CASSQDLGQNNSPLHF. CDR3 DNA: TGCGCCAGCAGCCAAGATCTGGGACAGAATAATTCACCCCTCCACTTT.

The chain is built from TRBV4-1 and TRBJ2-3; 7 nucleotides agree with TRBD2. The CDR3 runs 17 residues. CDR1 MGHRA and CDR2 YSYEKL come from the germline V gene. V lost 0 bases to trimming and J lost 0 bases; unmatched junction nucleotides: 6. CDR3 DNA: TGCGCCAGCAGCCAAGATTGGGGCGGGGGAAGCACAGATACGCAGTATTTT. The encoded protein is CASSQDWGGGSTDTQYF.

The gene calls are TRBV4-3 and TRBJ2-4; 7 bases fit TRBD2. The CDR3 totals 16 residues. Germline V CDR1 and CDR2: LGHNA, YSLEER. V lost 5 bases to trimming and J lost 1 base; unmatched junction nucleotides: 8. As DNA, the CDR3 is TGCGCCAGCAGCTCCGAGGTGGGGGGGGCCAAAAACATTCAGTACTTC. It yields the protein CASSSEVGGAKNIQYF.

This rearrangement joins TRBV6-1 to TRBJ2-1; TRBD2 is a possible D gene (6 bases). V lost 0 bases to trimming and J lost 4 bases, with 10 bases between them. Germline assignment: CDR1 MNHNS and CDR2 SASEGT. CDR3 length equals 15 residues. The CDR3 coding sequence is TGTGCCAGCAGTGAAGCGGCACTAGCTTACAATGAGCAGTTCTTC. Translated, it gives CASSEAALAYNEQFF.

This chain joins TRBV10-3 and TRBJ2-1; 11 bases agree with TRBD1. The CDR3 is 18 residues long. V trimming: 4 bases; J trimming: 6 bases; junction bases outside the gene matches: 14. Germline CDR1 is ENHRY and CDR2 is SYGVKD. The CDR3: CAISGTGGAFMRGNEQFF. The CDR3 DNA reads TGTGCCATCAGTGGGACAGGGGGCGCATTTATGAGGGGCAATGAGCAGTTCTTC.

The chain carries TRBV9 and TRBJ2-5; D is uncertain. Trimming pared 4 bases from V and 4 bases from J, leaving 17 bases between. The CDR3 contains 15 residues. The germline V gene encodes CDR1 SGDLS and CDR2 YYNGEE. In DNA, the CDR3 is TGTGCCAGCAGCCGCATCTCGGCCGAGGTAGAGACCCAGTACTTC. Residues: CASSRISAEVETQYF.

The chain carries TRBV7-8 and TRBJ1-2; a possible D gene is TRBD1 (6 bases). V lost 4 bases, J lost 4 bases, and 10 bases lay in between. The germline V gene encodes CDR1 SGHVS and CDR2 FQNEAQ. This CDR3 is built from 13 residues. CDR3 in amino acids: CASSSRQVYGYTF. The DNA for the CDR3 is TGTGCCAGCAGCTCACGACAGGTCTATGGCTACACCTTC.